This TCR beta chain was documented in a study of CD8+ T cells in alopecia areata (dated by TCRdb to the late 2010s). For the wider study: In both human patients and the C3H/HeJ mouse model, the study applied high-throughput TCRbeta sequencing to look at T cell clonal expansion in alopecia areata. Human TCRbeta sequencing covered scalp tissue and sorted CD4+ and CD8+ peripheral blood T cells from patchy and totalis/universalis alopecia areata patients and healthy controls. Clonality in the scalp was compared among normal scalp (n=4), patchy alopecia areata scalp (n=8), and alopecia totalis/universalis scalp (n=8). RNA was extracted with the PAXgene miRNA kit for fixed scalp, the miRNeasy kit for PBMCs, and the RNeasy kit for mouse skin. TCRbeta CDR3 regions were amplified by immunoSEQ multiplex PCR with 35 Vbeta forward and 13 Jbeta reverse primers. The full study reports these points: Compared with normal scalp, lesional scalp had higher clonality and more expanded CD8+ clones, particularly in alopecia totalis/universalis, a pattern that suggests antigenic drive. Unlike mouse skin, which is dominated by gammadelta T cells, normal human skin has resident alphabeta T cells that are also sequenced, and this complicates analysis of the scalp TCR repertoire. Shared TCR sequences between patients were less evident than in mice, which may be partly attributable to HLA diversity in the patient population.

V is reduced by 2 bases and J by 5 bases, leaving a spacing of 9 bases between them. CDR1 and CDR2 are drawn from the germline V gene: SNHLY, FYNNEI. The CDR3 has 13 amino acids, counting the end cysteine and phenylalanine. Just the 39-base CDR3 DNA is kept, in frame starting at base 1. Library construction relied on the immunoSEQ multiplex PCR assay. To provide template for TCR sequencing, every sample had RNA extracted and reverse transcribed into cDNA. First-strand cDNA was synthesized using SuperScript III with a 2:1 mix of oligo-dT and random hexamers. A synthetic immune receptor repertoire was used to gauge amplification bias, and whatever bias remained was removed computationally. Per the authors' processing: Raw reads were preprocessed for error removal, and CDR3 was defined according to IMGT conventions as running from the conserved cysteine to phenylalanine. To get clonality, Shannon entropy was normalized by log2 of the number of productive unique TCRs and the result was subtracted from 1. Whether scalp clones were CD4 or CD8 was inferred by matching scalp TCRbeta sequences against CD4 and CD8 repertoires sorted from blood. The source is immuneACCESS, and TCRdb retained only in-frame sequences with V and J called. Part of the clones is not carried over; for the studies checked, unresolved V genes explain less than half of this, and the remainder is unexplained. That table is the source of V, J and clone size, and D and trimming were worked out from the DNA. The table for this sample lists more than 90,000 clones; approximately 60% of them were counted only once. The ten largest account for roughly 2.8% of the sample.

PBMCs were isolated by density centrifugation and stained for CD3, CD4 and CD8, and CD4+ and CD8+ T cells were sorted on a FACSAria. Unaffected controls provided scalp biopsies and blood samples. To note about this clone: No cognate antigen has been identified for it. No much larger clone exists at a distance of one base, and base qualities are not known.

The receptor chain draws on TRBV2 and TRBJ1-1, with the D gene not confidently named. The sequencing input was CD4+ T cells sorted from blood. This TCR derives from a human donor in good health. CDR3 sequence: CASSEHGGTEAFF. The base sequence is TGTGCCAGCAGTGAACATGGAGGGACTGAAGCTTTCTTT. Full variable domain (CDR3 extended with the reference TRBV2 and TRBJ1-1 proteins): EPEVTQTPSHQVTQMGQEVILRCVPISNHLYFYWYRQILGQKVEFLVSFYNNEISEKSEIFDDQFSVERPDGSNFTLKIRSTKLEDSAMYFCASSEHGGTEAFFGQGTRLTVV.